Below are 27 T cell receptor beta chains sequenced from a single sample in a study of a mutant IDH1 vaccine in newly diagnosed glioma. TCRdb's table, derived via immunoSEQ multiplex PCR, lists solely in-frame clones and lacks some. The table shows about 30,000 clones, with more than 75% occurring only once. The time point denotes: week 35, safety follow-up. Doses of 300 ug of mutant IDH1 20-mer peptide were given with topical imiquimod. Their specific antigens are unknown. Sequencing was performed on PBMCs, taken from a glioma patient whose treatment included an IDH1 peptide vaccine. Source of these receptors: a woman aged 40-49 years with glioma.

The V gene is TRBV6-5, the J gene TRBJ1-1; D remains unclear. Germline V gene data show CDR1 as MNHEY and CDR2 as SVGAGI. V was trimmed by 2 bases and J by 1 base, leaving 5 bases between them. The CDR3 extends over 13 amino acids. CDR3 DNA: TGTGCCAGCAGTTACCGAGCGAACACTGAAGCTTTCTTT. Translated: CASSYRANTEAFF.

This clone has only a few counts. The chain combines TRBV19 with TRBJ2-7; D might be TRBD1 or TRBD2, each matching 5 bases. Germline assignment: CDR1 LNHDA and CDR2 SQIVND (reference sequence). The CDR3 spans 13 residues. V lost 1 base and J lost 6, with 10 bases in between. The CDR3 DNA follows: TGTGCCAGTAGTATAGGGGGGTGGTCCGAGCAGTACTTC. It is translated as CASSIGGWSEQYF.

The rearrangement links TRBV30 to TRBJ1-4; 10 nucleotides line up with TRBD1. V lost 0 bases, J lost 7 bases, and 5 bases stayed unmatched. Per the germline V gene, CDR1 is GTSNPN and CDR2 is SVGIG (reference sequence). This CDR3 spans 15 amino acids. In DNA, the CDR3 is TGTGCCTGGAGTGTACGAGGGACAGGGGCTGAAAAACTGTTTTTT. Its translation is CAWSVRGTGAEKLFF.

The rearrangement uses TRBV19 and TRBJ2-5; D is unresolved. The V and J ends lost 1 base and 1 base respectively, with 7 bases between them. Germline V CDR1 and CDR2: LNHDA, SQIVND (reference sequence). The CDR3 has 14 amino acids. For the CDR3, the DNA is TGTGCCAGTAGTATAGGGCCCAGCCAAGAGACCCAGTACTTC. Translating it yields CASSIGPSQETQYF.

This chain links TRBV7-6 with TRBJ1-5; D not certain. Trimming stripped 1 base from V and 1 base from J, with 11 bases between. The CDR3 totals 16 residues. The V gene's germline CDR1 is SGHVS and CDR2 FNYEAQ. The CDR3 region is CASSLEAPGSNQPQHF. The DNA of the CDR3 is TGTGCCAGCAGCTTAGAGGCCCCTGGAAGCAATCAGCCCCAGCATTTT.

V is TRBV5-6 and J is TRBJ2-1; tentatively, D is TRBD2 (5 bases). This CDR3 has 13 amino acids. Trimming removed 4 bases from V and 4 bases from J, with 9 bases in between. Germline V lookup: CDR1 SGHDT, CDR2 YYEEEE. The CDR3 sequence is CASSRSVYNEQFF. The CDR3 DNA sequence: TGTGCCAGCAGCCGTAGCGTTTACAATGAGCAGTTCTTC.

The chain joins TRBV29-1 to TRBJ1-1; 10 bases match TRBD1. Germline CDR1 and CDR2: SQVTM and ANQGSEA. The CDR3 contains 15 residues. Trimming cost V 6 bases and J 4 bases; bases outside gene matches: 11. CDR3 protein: CSVWRSGDRGTEAFF. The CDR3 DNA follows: TGCAGCGTCTGGAGGTCGGGGGACAGGGGCACTGAAGCTTTCTTT.

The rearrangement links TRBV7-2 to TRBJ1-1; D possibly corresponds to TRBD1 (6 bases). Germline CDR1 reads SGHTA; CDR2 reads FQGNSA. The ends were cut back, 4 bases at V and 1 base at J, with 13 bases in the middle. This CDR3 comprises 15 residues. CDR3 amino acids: CASSSPTGENTEAFF. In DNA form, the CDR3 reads TGTGCCAGCAGCTCTCCGACAGGCGAGAACACTGAAGCTTTCTTT.

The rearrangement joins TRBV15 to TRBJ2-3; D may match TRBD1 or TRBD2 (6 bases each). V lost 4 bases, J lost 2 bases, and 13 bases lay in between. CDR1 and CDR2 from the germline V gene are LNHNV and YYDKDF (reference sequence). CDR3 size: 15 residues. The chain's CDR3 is CATSIRGGFTDTQYF. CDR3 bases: TGTGCCACCAGCATCAGGGGAGGATTCACAGATACGCAGTATTTT.

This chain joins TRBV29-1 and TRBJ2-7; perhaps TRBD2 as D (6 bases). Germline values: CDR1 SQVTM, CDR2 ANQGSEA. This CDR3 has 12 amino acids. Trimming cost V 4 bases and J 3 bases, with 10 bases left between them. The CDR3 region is CSVGGVGYEQYF. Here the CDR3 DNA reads TGCAGCGTTGGGGGGGTAGGCTACGAGCAGTACTTC.

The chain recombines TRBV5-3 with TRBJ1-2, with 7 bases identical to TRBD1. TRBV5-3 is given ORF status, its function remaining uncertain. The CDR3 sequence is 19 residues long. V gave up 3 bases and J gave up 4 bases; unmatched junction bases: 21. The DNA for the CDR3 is TGTGCCAGAAGCTCTCCGGGACAGTCAAATAGGGGGATTTTCTATGGCTACACCTTC. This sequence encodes CARSSPGQSNRGIFYGYTF.

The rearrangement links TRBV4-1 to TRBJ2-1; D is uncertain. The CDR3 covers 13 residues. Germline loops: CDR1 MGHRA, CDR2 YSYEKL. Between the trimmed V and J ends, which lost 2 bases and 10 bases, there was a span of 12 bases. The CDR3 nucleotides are TGCGCCAGCAGCCAATACACCACCGAGGAGCAGTTCTTC. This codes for CASSQYTTEEQFF.

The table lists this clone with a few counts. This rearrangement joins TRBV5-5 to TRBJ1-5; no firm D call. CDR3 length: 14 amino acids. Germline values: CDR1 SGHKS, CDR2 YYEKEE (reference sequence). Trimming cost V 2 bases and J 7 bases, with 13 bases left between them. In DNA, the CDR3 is TGTGCCAGCAGCTTTAGCACGATGGGACAGCCCCAGCATTTT. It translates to CASSFSTMGQPQHF.

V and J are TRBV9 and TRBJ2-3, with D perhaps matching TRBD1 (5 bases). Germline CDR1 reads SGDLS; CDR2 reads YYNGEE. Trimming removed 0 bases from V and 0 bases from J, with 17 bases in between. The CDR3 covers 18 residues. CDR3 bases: TGTGCCAGCAGCGTAGAAGGGGAAGGATCGCCTAGCACAGATACGCAGTATTTT. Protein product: CASSVEGEGSPSTDTQYF.

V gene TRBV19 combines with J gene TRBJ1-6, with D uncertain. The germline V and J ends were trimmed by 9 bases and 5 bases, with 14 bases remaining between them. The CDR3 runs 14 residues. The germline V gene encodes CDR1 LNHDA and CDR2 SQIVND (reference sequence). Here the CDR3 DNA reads TGTGCCAGGGAGGTCCTCGGAGATAATTCACCCCTCCACTTT. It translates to CAREVLGDNSPLHF.

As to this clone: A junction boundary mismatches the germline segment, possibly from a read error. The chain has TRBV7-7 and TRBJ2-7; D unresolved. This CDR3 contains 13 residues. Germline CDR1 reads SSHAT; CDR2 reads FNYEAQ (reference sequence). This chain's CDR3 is CASSLRTGGEQYF. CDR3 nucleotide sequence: TGTGCTAGCAGCTTAAGAACGGGTGGGGAGCAGTACTTC. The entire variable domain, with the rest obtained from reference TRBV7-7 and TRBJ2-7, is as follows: GAGVSQSPRYKVTKRGQDVTLRCDPISSHATLYWYQQALGQGPEFLTYFNYEAQPDKSGLPSDRFSAERPEGSISTLTIQRTEQRDSAMYRCASSLRTGGEQYFGPGTRLTVT.

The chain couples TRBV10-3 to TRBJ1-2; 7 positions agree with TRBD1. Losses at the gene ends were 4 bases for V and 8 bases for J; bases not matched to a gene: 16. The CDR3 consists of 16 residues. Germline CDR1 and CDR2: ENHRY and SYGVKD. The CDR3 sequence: CAISGAETGPAAGYTF. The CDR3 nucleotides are TGTGCCATCAGTGGAGCCGAGACAGGGCCTGCAGCAGGCTACACCTTC.

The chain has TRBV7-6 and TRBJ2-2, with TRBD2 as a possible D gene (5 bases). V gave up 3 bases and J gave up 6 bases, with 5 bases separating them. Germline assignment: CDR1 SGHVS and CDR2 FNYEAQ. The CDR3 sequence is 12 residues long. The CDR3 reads CASSFGAGELFF. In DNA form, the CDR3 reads TGTGCCAGCAGCTTCGGGGCCGGGGAGCTGTTTTTT.

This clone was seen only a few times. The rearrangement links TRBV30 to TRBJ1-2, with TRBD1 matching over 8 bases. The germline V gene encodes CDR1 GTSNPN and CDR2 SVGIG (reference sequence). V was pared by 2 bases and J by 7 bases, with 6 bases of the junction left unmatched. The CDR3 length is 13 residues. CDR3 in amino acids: CAWSLRQGIGYTF. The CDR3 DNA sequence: TGTGCCTGGAGTCTGAGACAGGGGATTGGCTACACCTTC.

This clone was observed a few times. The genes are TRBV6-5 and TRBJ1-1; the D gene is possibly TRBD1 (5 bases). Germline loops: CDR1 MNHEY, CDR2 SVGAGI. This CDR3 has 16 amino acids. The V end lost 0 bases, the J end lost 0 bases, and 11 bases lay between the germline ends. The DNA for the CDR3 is TGTGCCAGCAGTTACTCACGGGGCCCTATGAACACTGAAGCTTTCTTT. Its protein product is CASSYSRGPMNTEAFF.

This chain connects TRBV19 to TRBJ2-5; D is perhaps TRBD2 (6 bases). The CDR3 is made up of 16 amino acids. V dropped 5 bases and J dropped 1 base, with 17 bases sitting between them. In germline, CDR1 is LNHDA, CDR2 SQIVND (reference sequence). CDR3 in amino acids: CASSPGLRRGQETQYF. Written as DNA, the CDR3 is TGTGCCAGTAGTCCAGGCCTTCGGAGGGGCCAAGAGACCCAGTACTTC.

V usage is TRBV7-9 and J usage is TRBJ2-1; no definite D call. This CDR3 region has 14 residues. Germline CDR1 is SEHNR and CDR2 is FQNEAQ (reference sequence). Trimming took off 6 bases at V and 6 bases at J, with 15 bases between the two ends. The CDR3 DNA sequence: TGTGCCAGCAGTCCTGGGTGGGTCGGCAATGAGCAGTTCTTC. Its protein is CASSPGWVGNEQFF.

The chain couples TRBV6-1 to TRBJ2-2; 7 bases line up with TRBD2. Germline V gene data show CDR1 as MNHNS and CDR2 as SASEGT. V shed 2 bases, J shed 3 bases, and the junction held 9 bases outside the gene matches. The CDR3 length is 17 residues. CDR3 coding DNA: TGTGCCAGCAGTGAATGGGGGAGGGCCTTGGACACCGGGGAGCTGTTTTTT. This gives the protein CASSEWGRALDTGELFF.

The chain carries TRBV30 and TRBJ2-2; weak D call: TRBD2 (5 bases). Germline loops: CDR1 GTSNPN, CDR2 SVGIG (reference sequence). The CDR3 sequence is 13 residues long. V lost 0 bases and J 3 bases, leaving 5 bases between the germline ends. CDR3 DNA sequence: TGTGCCTGGAGTGTGAGGGACACCGGGGAGCTGTTTTTT. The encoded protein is CAWSVRDTGELFF.

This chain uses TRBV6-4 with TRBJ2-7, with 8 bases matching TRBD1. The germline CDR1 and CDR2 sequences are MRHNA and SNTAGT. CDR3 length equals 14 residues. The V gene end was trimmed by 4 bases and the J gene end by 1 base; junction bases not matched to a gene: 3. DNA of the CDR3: TGTGCCAGCAGTGTGGACAGGGAATCCTACGAGCAGTACTTC. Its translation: CASSVDRESYEQYF.

DNA of the CDR3: TGTGCCAGCAGCCCGGGGGATGGCAATCAGCCCCAGCATTTT. The encoded protein is CASSPGDGNQPQHF. The chain links TRBV5-6 to TRBJ1-5; TRBD1 is a possible D gene (5 bases). Trimming removed 4 bases at V and 2 bases at J, with 10 bases between. The CDR3 is 14 amino acids. Looked up from germline, CDR1 is SGHDT and CDR2 is YYEEEE.

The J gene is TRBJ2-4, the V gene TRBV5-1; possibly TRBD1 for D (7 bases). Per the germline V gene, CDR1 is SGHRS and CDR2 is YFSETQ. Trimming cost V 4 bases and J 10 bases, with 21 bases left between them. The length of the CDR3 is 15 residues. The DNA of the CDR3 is TGCGCCAGCAGCCCCGGACCAGGGGGGTCAGGGATTCAGTACTTC. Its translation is CASSPGPGGSGIQYF.